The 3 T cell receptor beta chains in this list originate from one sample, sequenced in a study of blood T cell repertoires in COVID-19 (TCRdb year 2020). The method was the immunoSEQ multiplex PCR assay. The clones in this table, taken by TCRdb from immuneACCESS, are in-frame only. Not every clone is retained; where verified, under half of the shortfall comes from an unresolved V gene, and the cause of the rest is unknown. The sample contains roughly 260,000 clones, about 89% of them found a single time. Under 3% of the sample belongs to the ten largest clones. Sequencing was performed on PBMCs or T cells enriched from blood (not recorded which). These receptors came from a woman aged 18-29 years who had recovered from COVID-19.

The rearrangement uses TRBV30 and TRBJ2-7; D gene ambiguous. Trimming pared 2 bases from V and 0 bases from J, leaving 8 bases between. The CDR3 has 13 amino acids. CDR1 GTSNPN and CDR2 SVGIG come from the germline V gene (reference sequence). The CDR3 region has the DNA TGTGCCTGGAGTCCGTGGAGCTCCTACGAGCAGTACTTC. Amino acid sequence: CAWSPWSSYEQYF.

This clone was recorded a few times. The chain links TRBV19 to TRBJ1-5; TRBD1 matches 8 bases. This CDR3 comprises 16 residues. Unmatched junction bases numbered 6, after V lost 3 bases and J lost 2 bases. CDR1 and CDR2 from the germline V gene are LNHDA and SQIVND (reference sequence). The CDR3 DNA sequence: TGTGCCAGTAGTATGACAGGGGCATGGGGCAATCAGCCCCAGCATTTT. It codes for CASSMTGAWGNQPQHF.

The CDR3 protein is CASSLSTSGGNTEAFF. The CDR3 region has the DNA TGTGCCAGCAGCTTATCCACATCAGGGGGAAACACTGAAGCTTTCTTT. The J gene is TRBJ1-1, the V gene TRBV11-2, with TRBD1 matching 7 bases. Trimming at V came to 2 bases and at J to 2 bases, leaving 8 bases not matched to a gene. This CDR3 is 16 amino acids long. Germline V gene data show CDR1 as SGHAT and CDR2 as FQNNGV.